A single sample gave rise to the 16 T cell receptor beta chains below, sequenced in a study of blood T cells in healthy people across ages. Using a J-beta primer mix together with a sample-barcoded 5' primer, a second PCR was run for roughly 6 to 11 cycles. TCRdb recomputed calls from the 5' RACE reads with MiXCR, one row per CDR3 protein. The table lists about 560,000 distinct CDR3 sequences, approximately 26% of them singletons, with approximately 3.6% in the top ten. The data were also submitted as part of a second study, on T cells of mothers and their children.

Source material: blood. These receptors originate from a boy between 2 and 15 years old in good health.

This clonotype was counted only a few times. The chain is built from TRBV9 and TRBJ2-1; no clear D gene. Trimming stripped 0 bases from V and 3 bases from J, with 4 bases between. Germline lookup yields CDR1 SGDLS and CDR2 YYNGEE. The CDR3 consists of 13 residues. The CDR3 DNA sequence: TGTGCCAGCAGCGTAGCAGGCTACAATGAGCAGTTCTTC. Protein: CASSVAGYNEQFF.

A few counts support this clonotype. The gene calls are TRBV7-3 and TRBJ1-1; D unclear. The CDR3 covers 16 residues. The V and J ends lost 0 bases and 1 base respectively, with 12 bases between them. Germline CDR1 is SGHTA and CDR2 is FQGTGA. The DNA of the CDR3 is TGTGCCAGCAGCTTAACTTCTAGGGCCCCGAACACTGAAGCTTTCTTT. Translating gives CASSLTSRAPNTEAFF.

This chain joins TRBV13 and TRBJ2-5; the D is unclear. CDR3 length: 12 amino acids. Trimming removed 5 bases from V and 11 bases from J, with 15 bases in between. CDR1 and CDR2 (germline): PRHDT, FYEKMQ (reference sequence). The CDR3 nucleotides read TGTGCCAGCAGCACCAGAACCGGAGAGCAGTACTTC. Protein: CASSTRTGEQYF.

This clonotype was seen only a few times. In nucleotides, the CDR3 is TGTGCCATCAGTGAGCCAAGGACAGTGAACACTGAAGCTTTCTTT. Protein: CAISEPRTVNTEAFF. This chain connects TRBV10-3 to TRBJ1-1, with D possibly TRBD1 on 6 matching bases. Germline assignment: CDR1 ENHRY and CDR2 SYGVKD. The V end lost 2 bases, the J end lost 0 bases, and 10 bases lay between the germline ends. The CDR3 has 15 residues.

The genes are TRBV6-5 and TRBJ1-5; possibly TRBD1 for D (5 bases). The V gene's germline CDR1 is MNHEY and CDR2 SVGAGI. The CDR3 is made up of 14 amino acids. Trimming took 5 bases from V and 0 from J, leaving 8 bases between them. CDR3 protein: CASSATVSNQPQHF. The CDR3 DNA reads TGTGCCAGCAGTGCGACAGTTAGCAATCAGCCCCAGCATTTT.

CDR3: CASSPPERNEQFF. The CDR3 DNA reads TGTGCCAGCTCACCACCTGAGAGGAATGAGCAGTTCTTC. This chain links TRBV18 with TRBJ2-1; no firm D call. V lost 0 bases to trimming and J lost 7 bases, with 7 bases between them. Germline values: CDR1 KGHSH, CDR2 LQKENI. The CDR3 spans 13 residues.

This clonotype was recorded a few times. This chain joins TRBV20-1 and TRBJ1-1; D not resolved. V was clipped by 5 bases and J by 3 bases, with 10 bases between them. In germline, CDR1 is DFQATT, CDR2 SNEGSKA (reference sequence). The CDR3 has 12 amino acids. The chain's CDR3 is CSASTSDTEAFF. The CDR3 DNA reads TGCAGTGCTTCGACTTCGGACACTGAAGCTTTCTTT.

The J gene is TRBJ2-6, the V gene TRBV5-1, with 7 bases aligning to TRBD2. This CDR3 spans 19 amino acids. The trim removed 4 bases at V and 2 bases at J, leaving 15 bases unmatched. Per the germline V gene, CDR1 is SGHRS and CDR2 is YFSETQ. The CDR3, as DNA: TGCGCCAGCAGCCGGGGCCCAGGGACTATAACGGCTGGGGCCAACGTCCTGACTTTC. This translates into CASSRGPGTITAGANVLTF.

The chain links TRBV29-1 to TRBJ1-2, with D possibly matching TRBD1 (6 bases). The CDR3 loop spans 14 amino acids. CDR1 is SQVTM and CDR2 is ANQGSEA in the germline V gene. Trimming shortened V by 6 bases and J by 0 bases, and 14 bases separated the two germline ends. The CDR3 DNA reads as TGCAGCGTCGCACGGGACAACTCTAACTATGGCTACACCTTC. Its protein is CSVARDNSNYGYTF.

V and J are TRBV7-2 and TRBJ2-5; maybe TRBD2 (6 bases). Germline CDR1 reads SGHTA; CDR2 reads FQGNSA. There are 15 residues in the CDR3. V gave up 0 bases and J gave up 4 bases, with 12 bases separating them. CDR3 nucleotide sequence: TGTGCCAGCAGCTTAGCTAGCACTAGCAGAGAGACCCAGTACTTC. Translating it yields CASSLASTSRETQYF.

This chain links TRBV20-1 with TRBJ1-3, with D unresolved. V was cut by 2 bases and J by 4 bases, with 9 bases left in between. Germline V gene lookup returns CDR1 DFQATT and CDR2 SNEGSKA (reference sequence). This CDR3 contains 13 residues. In DNA, the CDR3 is TGCAGTGCTAGACTGCTGTCGGGAAACACCATATATTTT. It is translated as CSARLLSGNTIYF.

The rearrangement uses TRBV29-1 and TRBJ2-5, with 8 bases matching TRBD1. The J segment lost 1 base and the V segment lost 8 bases, leaving 6 bases of the junction unmatched. CDR3 length equals 13 residues. From germline, CDR1 is SQVTM and CDR2 ANQGSEA. In DNA form, the CDR3 reads TGCAGCACCTCGGACAGGGTCCAAGAGACCCAGTACTTC. This encodes CSTSDRVQETQYF.

This clonotype has only a few counts. The chain joins TRBV9 to TRBJ1-2, with a tentative D call TRBD1 (6 bases). Between the trimmed V and J ends, which lost 5 bases and 2 bases, there was a span of 22 bases. Germline CDR1 and CDR2: SGDLS and YYNGEE. The CDR3 runs to 17 residues. DNA for the CDR3: TGTGCCAGCAGGGACCTAACACAGGGATTTTACAACTATGGCTACACCTTC. Translating gives CASRDLTQGFYNYGYTF.

This clonotype came up a few times. This chain joins TRBV2 and TRBJ1-2; tentatively, D is TRBD1 (5 bases). Trimming removed 1 base from V and 2 bases from J, with 11 bases in between. From germline, CDR1 is SNHLY and CDR2 FYNNEI. The CDR3 length is 15 residues. CDR3 nucleotide sequence: TGTGCCAGCAGTGAAGAGGGGACGTACAACTATGGCTACACCTTC. Translation: CASSEEGTYNYGYTF.

The gene calls are TRBV6-2 or TRBV6-3 and TRBJ2-3; no reliable D call. V dropped 6 bases and J dropped 2 bases, with 18 bases sitting between them. Germline loops: CDR1 MNHEY, CDR2 SVGEGT. The CDR3 spans 16 residues. CDR3 protein: CASSPIGRRFTDTQYF. CDR3 in DNA: TGTGCCAGCAGCCCAATCGGACGGAGATTCACAGATACGCAGTATTTT.

The V call is TRBV6-1, the J call TRBJ2-1; D gene ambiguous. Trimming left V 4 bases short and J 15 bases short, with 16 bases between. Germline lookup yields CDR1 MNHNS and CDR2 SASEGT. This CDR3 has 12 amino acids. The CDR3 region has the DNA TGTGCCAGCAGTGGGGTAAGGGTATCCCTGTTCTTC. Amino acid sequence: CASSGVRVSLFF.